Below are 5 T cell receptor beta chains sequenced from a single sample in a study of T cell responses to AZD1222 COVID-19 vaccine (dated by TCRdb to about 2021). The library came from the immunoSEQ multiplex PCR assay. Held by TCRdb, this immuneACCESS table contains in-frame sequences only and omits some clones. Under half of the omission traces to an unresolved V gene where checked; the cause of the rest is unknown. The sample table records 95,000 to 150,000 clones; 70% to 90% of these occur just once. Roughly 8.4% of the sample is taken by the ten largest. The intended sense of this specimen's time point label: baseline before first vaccination. Sequences were derived from peripheral blood, sampled on day 0 of AZD1222 vaccination. These receptors were obtained from an adult in good health.

The genes are TRBV27 and TRBJ1-2; 9 nucleotides align to TRBD1. Germline V lookup: CDR1 MNHEY, CDR2 SMNVEV (reference sequence). There are 16 residues in the CDR3. The V and J ends lost 5 bases and 1 base, in that order; junction bases with no gene match: 8. The CDR3 reads CASSPSTGGFNYGYTF. CDR3 in DNA: TGTGCCAGCAGTCCCTCGACAGGGGGGTTTAACTATGGCTACACCTTC.

The chain uses TRBV7-9 and TRBJ2-7, with D perhaps matching TRBD1 (6 bases). CDR1 is SEHNR, CDR2 FQNEAQ, per germline (reference sequence). V was clipped by 4 bases and J by 4 bases, with 17 bases between them. CDR3 length equals 15 residues. CDR3 DNA sequence: TGTGCCAGCAGCTCCTCCGACAGGAATCTTTACGAGCAGTACTTC. Its protein product is CASSSSDRNLYEQYF.

The chain couples TRBV5-5 to TRBJ2-7; D unresolved. CDR3 length equals 14 residues. From germline, CDR1 is SGHKS and CDR2 YYEKEE (reference sequence). V lost 5 bases and J 3 bases, leaving 15 bases between the germline ends. The CDR3 region has the DNA TGTGCCAGCAGACCTGGTGACGCCTACTACGAGCAGTACTTC. Its translation is CASRPGDAYYEQYF.

The V gene is TRBV24-1, the J gene TRBJ2-7; no definite D call. The CDR3 is 15 amino acids. V dropped 5 bases and J dropped 4 bases, with 17 bases sitting between them. Per germline, CDR1 KGHDR and CDR2 SFDVKD. The CDR3 here is CATSAAHGSRYEQYF. In DNA, the CDR3 is TGTGCCACCAGTGCCGCACATGGCTCACGATACGAGCAGTACTTC.

The gene calls are TRBV5-8 and TRBJ2-7, with TRBD2 as a possible D gene (5 bases). The germline gives CDR1 SGHTS, CDR2 YDEGEE. V lost 0 bases and J 1 base, leaving 8 bases between the germline ends. The CDR3 runs 14 residues. In nucleotides, the CDR3 is TGTGCCAGCAGCTTGGCGGGGTTGTCCTACGAGCAGTACTTC. The encoded protein is CASSLAGLSYEQYF.